These 5 T cell receptor beta chains were sequenced from one sample in a study of T cell changes during pregnancy in multiple sclerosis. Using immunoSEQ multiplex PCR, the repertoire was profiled, and TCRdb retains in-frame clones only, with some absent. The repertoire holds some 70,000 clones, with roughly 88% as singletons. Material: peripheral blood, obtained after pregnancy. All receptors come from a female donor in good health, enrolled as a control in a pregnancy study.

CDR3 nucleotides: TGCAGCGTTGGGACTAGCGGTGTCACCGGGGAGCTGTTTTTT. Protein: CSVGTSGVTGELFF. The chain couples TRBV29-1 to TRBJ2-2; 10 bases fit TRBD2. V lost 4 bases, J lost 4 bases, and 3 bases stayed unmatched. Germline V CDR1 and CDR2: SQVTM, ANQGSEA. This CDR3 has 14 amino acids.

This clone was observed a single time. This sequence joins TRBV9 and TRBJ2-3; tentatively, D is TRBD2 (7 bases). Germline lookup yields CDR1 SGDLS and CDR2 YYNGEE. The length of the CDR3 is 16 residues. V was clipped by 1 base and J by 2 bases, with 14 bases between them. The CDR3 protein is CASSVRGGLLTDTQYF. In nucleotides, the CDR3 is TGTGCCAGCAGCGTAAGAGGGGGACTACTCACAGATACGCAGTATTTT. The whole variable domain, filled in from reference TRBV9 and TRBJ2-3, reads DSGVTQTPKHLITATGQRVTLRCSPRSGDLSVYWYQQSLDQGLQFLIQYYNGEERAKGNILERFSAQQFPDLHSELNLSSLELGDSALYFCASSVRGGLLTDTQYFGPGTRLTVL.

V is TRBV19 and J is TRBJ2-2; 9 bases fit TRBD2. This CDR3 comprises 15 residues. Trimming removed 3 bases from V and 5 bases from J; junction bases left unmatched: 4. The germline V gene has CDR1 LNHDA and CDR2 SQIVND (reference sequence). The CDR3 loop is CASSISGSRTGELFF. The CDR3 DNA sequence: TGTGCCAGTAGTATTAGCGGGAGTAGGACCGGGGAGCTGTTTTTT. Complete variable domain (other parts from reference TRBV19 and TRBJ2-2): DGGITQSPKYLFRKEGQNVTLSCEQNLNHDAMYWYRQDPGQGLRLIYYSQIVNDFQKGDIAEGYSVSREKKESFPLTVTSAQKNPTAFYLCASSISGSRTGELFFGEGSRLTVL.

This clone was observed at least ten times. The chain links TRBV9 to TRBJ1-1, with 8 bases matching TRBD1. Germline assignment: CDR1 SGDLS and CDR2 YYNGEE. Unmatched junction bases numbered 8, after V lost 6 bases and J lost 4 bases. The CDR3 spans 14 residues. The CDR3 region is CASKDRTGGTEAFF. CDR3 in DNA: TGTGCCAGCAAGGATCGCACAGGGGGCACTGAAGCTTTCTTT. Full variable domain (outside the CDR3, taken from reference TRBV9 and TRBJ1-1): DSGVTQTPKHLITATGQRVTLRCSPRSGDLSVYWYQQSLDQGLQFLIQYYNGEERAKGNILERFSAQQFPDLHSELNLSSLELGDSALYFCASKDRTGGTEAFFGQGTRLTVV.

The rearrangement joins TRBV19 to TRBJ1-4, with TRBD1 as a possible D gene (5 bases). The CDR3 spans 16 residues. Trimming removed 1 base at V and 6 bases at J, with 15 bases between. Germline V gives CDR1 LNHDA, CDR2 SQIVND (reference sequence). The chain's CDR3 is CASSIGQGVGDEKLFF. The CDR3 DNA is TGTGCCAGTAGTATAGGCCAAGGGGTCGGAGATGAAAAACTGTTTTTT.